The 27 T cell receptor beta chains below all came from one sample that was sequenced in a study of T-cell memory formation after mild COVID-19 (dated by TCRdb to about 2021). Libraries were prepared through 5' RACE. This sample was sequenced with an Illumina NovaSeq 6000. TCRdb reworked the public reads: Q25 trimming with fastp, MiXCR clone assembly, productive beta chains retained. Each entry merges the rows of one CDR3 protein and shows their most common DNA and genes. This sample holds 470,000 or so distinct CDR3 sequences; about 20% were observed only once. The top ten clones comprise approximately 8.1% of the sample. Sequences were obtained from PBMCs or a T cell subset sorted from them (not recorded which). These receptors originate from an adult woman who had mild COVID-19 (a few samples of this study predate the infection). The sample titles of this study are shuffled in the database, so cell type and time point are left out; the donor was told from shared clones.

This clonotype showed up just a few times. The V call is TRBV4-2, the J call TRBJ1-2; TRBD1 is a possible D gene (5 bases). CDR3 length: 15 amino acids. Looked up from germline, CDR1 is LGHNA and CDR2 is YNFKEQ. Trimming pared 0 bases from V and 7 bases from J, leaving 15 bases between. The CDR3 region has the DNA TGTGCCAGCAGCCAAGATGGGTCGGCAGGGACTGGCTACACCTTC. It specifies CASSQDGSAGTGYTF.

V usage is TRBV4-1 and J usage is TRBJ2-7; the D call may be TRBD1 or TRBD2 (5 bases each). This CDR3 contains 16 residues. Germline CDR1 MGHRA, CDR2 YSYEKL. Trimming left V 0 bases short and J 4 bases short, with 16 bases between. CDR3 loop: CASSQDGAGIGYEQYF. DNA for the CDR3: TGCGCCAGCAGCCAAGACGGGGCAGGGATAGGATACGAGCAGTACTTC.

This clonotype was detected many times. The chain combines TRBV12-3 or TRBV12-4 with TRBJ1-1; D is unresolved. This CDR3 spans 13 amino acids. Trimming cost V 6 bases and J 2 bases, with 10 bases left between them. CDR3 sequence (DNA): TGTGCCAGCAGCCCCGACCCAAACACTGAAGCTTTCTTT. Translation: CASSPDPNTEAFF.

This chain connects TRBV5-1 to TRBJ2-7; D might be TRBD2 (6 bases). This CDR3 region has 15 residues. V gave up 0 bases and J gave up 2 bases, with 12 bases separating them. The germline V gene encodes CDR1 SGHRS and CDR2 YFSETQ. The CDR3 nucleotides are TGCGCCAGCAGCTTGGGAGGGACTGCCCCCTACGAGCAGTACTTC. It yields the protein CASSLGGTAPYEQYF.

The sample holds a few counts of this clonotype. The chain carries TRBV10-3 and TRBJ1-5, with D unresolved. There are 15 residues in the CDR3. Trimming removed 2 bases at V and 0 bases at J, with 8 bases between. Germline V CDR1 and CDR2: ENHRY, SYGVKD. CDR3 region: CAISEGSHSNQPQHF. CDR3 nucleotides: TGTGCCATCAGTGAGGGTAGCCATAGCAATCAGCCCCAGCATTTT.

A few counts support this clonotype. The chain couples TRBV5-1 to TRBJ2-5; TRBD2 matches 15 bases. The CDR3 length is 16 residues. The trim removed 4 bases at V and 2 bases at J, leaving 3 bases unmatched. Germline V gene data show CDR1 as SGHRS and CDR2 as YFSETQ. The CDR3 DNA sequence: TGCGCCAGCAGCGCGGGACTAGCGGGAGGTCAAGAGACCCAGTACTTC. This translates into CASSAGLAGGQETQYF.

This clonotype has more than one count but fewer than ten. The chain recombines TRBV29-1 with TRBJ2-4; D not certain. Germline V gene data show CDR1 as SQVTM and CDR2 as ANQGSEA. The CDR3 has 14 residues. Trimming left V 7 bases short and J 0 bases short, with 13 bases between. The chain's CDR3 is CSAPEWEAKNIQYF. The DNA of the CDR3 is TGCAGCGCTCCCGAATGGGAAGCCAAAAACATTCAGTACTTC.

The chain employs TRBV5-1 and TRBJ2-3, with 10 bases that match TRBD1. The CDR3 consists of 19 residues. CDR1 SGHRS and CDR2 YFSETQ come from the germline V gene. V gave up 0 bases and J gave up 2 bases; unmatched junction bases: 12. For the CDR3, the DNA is TGCGCCAGCAGCTTGGGGGACAGGGGCCCACTCCTTCCCACAGATACGCAGTATTTT. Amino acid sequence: CASSLGDRGPLLPTDTQYF.

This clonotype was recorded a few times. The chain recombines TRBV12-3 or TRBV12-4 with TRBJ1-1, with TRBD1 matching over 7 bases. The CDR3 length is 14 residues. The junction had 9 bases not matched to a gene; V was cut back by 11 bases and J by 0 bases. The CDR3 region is CAVAGDRLNTEAFF. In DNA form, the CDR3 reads TGTGCCGTCGCAGGGGACAGATTGAACACTGAAGCTTTCTTT.

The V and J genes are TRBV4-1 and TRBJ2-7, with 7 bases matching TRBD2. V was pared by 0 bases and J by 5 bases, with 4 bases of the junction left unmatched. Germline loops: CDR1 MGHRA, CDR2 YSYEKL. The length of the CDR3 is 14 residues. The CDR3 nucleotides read TGCGCCAGCAGCCAAGATTGGGGAGGGAACGAGCAGTACTTC. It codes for CASSQDWGGNEQYF.

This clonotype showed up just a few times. The CDR3 region is CASSSTGNFGDEQFF. The DNA of the CDR3 is TGTGCCAGCAGCTCGACAGGGAACTTCGGGGATGAGCAGTTCTTC. The chain joins TRBV7-3 to TRBJ2-1; 7 bases line up with TRBD1. The CDR3 consists of 15 residues. J was trimmed by 8 bases and V by 4 bases; bases with no gene match: 11. The V gene's germline CDR1 is SGHTA and CDR2 FQGTGA.

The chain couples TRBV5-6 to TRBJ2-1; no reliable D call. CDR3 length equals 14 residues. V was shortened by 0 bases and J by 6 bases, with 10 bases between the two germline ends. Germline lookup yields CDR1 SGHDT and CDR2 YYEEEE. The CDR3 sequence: CASSLVRGPNEQFF. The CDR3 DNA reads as TGTGCCAGCAGCTTGGTTCGTGGACCCAATGAGCAGTTCTTC.

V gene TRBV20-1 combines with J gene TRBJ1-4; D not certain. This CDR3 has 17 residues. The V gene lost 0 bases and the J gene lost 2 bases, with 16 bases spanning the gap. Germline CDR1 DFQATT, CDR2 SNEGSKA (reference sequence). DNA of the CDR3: TGCAGTGCTAGAGATCGACGGAAGGGTGGTACTAATGAAAAACTGTTTTTT. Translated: CSARDRRKGGTNEKLFF.

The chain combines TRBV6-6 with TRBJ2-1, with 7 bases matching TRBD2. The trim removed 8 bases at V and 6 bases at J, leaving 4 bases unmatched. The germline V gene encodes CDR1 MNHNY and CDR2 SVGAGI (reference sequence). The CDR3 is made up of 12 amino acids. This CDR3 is CASEGEGNEQFF. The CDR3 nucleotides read TGTGCCAGCGAAGGGGAGGGCAATGAGCAGTTCTTC.

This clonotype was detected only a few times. The CDR3 coding sequence is TGCAGTGCTAGAGTCGAGCGGGGGTACTACGAGCAGTACTTC. Protein: CSARVERGYYEQYF. This chain connects TRBV20-1 to TRBJ2-7, with TRBD2 identical over 8 bases. The length of the CDR3 is 14 residues. Germline trimming cut 1 base from V and 3 bases from J; bases unmatched to any gene: 5. Germline CDR1 is DFQATT and CDR2 is SNEGSKA (reference sequence).

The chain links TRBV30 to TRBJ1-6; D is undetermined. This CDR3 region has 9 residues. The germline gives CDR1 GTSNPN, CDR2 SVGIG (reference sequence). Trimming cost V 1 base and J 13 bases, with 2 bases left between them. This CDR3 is CAWSGPLHF. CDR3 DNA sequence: TGTGCCTGGAGTGGGCCCCTCCACTTT.

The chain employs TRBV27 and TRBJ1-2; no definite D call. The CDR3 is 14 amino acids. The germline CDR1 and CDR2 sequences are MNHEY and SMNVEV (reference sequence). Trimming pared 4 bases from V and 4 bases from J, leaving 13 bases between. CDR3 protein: CASSYADRFYGYTF. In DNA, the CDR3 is TGTGCCAGCAGTTACGCGGACCGCTTCTATGGCTACACCTTC.

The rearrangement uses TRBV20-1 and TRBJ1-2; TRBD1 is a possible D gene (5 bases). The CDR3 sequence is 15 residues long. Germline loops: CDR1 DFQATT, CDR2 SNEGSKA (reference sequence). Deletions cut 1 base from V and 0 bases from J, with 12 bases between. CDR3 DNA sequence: TGCAGTGCTAGAGCCGGGACGGCGTCTAACTATGGCTACACCTTC. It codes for CSARAGTASNYGYTF.

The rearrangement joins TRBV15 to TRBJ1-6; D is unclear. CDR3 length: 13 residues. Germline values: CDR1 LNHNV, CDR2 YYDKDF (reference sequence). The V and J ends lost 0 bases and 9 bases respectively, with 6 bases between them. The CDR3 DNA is TGTGCCACCAGCAGAGATGTGGGTTCACCCCTCCACTTT. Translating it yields CATSRDVGSPLHF.

The CDR3 sequence: CACRTAYEQYF. DNA of the CDR3: TGTGCCTGCCGGACGGCCTACGAGCAGTACTTC. The chain links TRBV7-8 to TRBJ2-7; no firm D call. V shed 11 bases and J shed 2 bases, with 10 bases lying between them. The CDR3 is 11 residues long. Germline V gene lookup returns CDR1 SGHVS and CDR2 FQNEAQ.

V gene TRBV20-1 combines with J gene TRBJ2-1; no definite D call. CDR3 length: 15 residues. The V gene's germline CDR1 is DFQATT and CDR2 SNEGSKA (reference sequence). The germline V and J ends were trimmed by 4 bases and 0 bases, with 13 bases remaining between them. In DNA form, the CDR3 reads TGCAGTGCTACCTCAAGGACGGACTCCTACAATGAGCAGTTCTTC. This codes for CSATSRTDSYNEQFF.

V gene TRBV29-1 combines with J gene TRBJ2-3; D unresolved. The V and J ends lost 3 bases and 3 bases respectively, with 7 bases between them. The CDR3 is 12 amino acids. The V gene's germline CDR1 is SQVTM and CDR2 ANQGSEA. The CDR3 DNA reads TGCAGCGTTGATTGGGGAACAGATACGCAGTATTTT. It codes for CSVDWGTDTQYF.

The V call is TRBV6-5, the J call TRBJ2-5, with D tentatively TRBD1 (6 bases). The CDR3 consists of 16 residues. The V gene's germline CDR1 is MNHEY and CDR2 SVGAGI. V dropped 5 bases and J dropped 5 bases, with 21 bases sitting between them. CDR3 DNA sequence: TGTGCCAGCAGTCCCACCCTAACAGGGTTCCACGAGACCCAGTACTTC. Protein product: CASSPTLTGFHETQYF.

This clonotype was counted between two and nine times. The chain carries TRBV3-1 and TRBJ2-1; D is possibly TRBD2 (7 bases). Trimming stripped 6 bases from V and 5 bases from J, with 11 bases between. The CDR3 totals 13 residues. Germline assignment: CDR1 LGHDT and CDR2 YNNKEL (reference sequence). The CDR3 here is CASRRGGDNEQFF. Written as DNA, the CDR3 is TGTGCCAGCAGACGAGGGGGGGACAATGAGCAGTTCTTC.

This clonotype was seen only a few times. This CDR3 is CASGQGNSPLHF. The CDR3 region has the DNA TGTGCCAGCGGACAGGGGAATTCACCCCTCCACTTT. The J gene is TRBJ1-6, the V gene TRBV25-1; TRBD1 matches 9 bases. There are 12 residues in the CDR3. Trimming at V came to 8 bases and at J to 7 bases, leaving 0 bases not matched to a gene. The V gene's germline CDR1 is MGHDK and CDR2 SYGVNS.

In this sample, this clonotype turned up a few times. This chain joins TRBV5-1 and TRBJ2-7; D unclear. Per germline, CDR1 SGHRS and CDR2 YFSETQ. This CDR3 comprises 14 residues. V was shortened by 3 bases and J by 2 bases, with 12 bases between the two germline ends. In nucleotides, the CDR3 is TGCGCCAGCAGCTCCCGTATGATTCCCTACGAGCAGTACTTC. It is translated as CASSSRMIPYEQYF.

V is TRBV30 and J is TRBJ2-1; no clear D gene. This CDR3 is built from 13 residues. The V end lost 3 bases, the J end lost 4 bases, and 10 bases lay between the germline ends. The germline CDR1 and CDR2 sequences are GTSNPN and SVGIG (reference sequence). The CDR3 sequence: CAWRRPNYNEQFF. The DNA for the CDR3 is TGTGCCTGGAGGCGGCCAAATTACAATGAGCAGTTCTTC.